Following are 25 T cell receptor beta chains from one sample sequenced in a study of blood T cell repertoires in COVID-19. Data came from immunoSEQ multiplex PCR; TCRdb stores just in-frame clones and leaves some out. The sample yields about 35,000 clones, around 87% seen once. Specimen: peripheral blood. The receptors stem from a man older than 75 with active COVID-19.

This clone was detected once. The chain combines TRBV7-2 with TRBJ2-3; 8 bases are shared with TRBD2. Looked up from germline, CDR1 is SGHTA and CDR2 is FQGNSA. The CDR3 is 15 amino acids. V dropped 8 bases and J dropped 0; count of bases not matched to a gene: 7. The CDR3 here is CASRLAGTSTDTQYF. Written as DNA, the CDR3 is TGTGCCAGCCGGTTAGCGGGGACTAGCACAGATACGCAGTATTTT.

This chain links TRBV24-1 with TRBJ2-7; a possible D gene is TRBD1 (6 bases). Germline V gene data show CDR1 as KGHDR and CDR2 as SFDVKD. V lost 4 bases, J lost 4 bases, and 10 bases lay in between. CDR3 length: 13 amino acids. The CDR3 nucleotides are TGTGCCACCAGTGACCCTGACAGGTACGAGCAGTACTTC. This codes for CATSDPDRYEQYF.

This clone was recorded a few times. The chain combines TRBV7-8 with TRBJ2-7, with D maybe TRBD2 (5 bases). V was trimmed by 5 bases and J by 0 bases, leaving 23 bases between them. The length of the CDR3 is 18 residues. Germline V lookup: CDR1 SGHVS, CDR2 FQNEAQ. The CDR3 spells CASSPRASSGRNSYEQYF. The CDR3 nucleotides are TGTGCCAGCAGCCCCCGGGCCTCGAGCGGAAGGAACTCCTACGAGCAGTACTTC.

The chain employs TRBV6-2 or TRBV6-3 and TRBJ2-7; the D gene is possibly TRBD2 (6 bases). CDR1 is MNHEY, CDR2 SVGEGT, per germline. V was shortened by 8 bases and J by 7 bases, with 21 bases between the two germline ends. This CDR3 is built from 14 residues. CDR3 amino acids: CASGRGTSNEEQYF. The DNA for the CDR3 is TGTGCCAGCGGCCGAGGGACTTCCAATGAAGAGCAGTACTTC.

The J gene is TRBJ1-5, the V gene TRBV2; D possibly corresponds to TRBD1 (5 bases). Germline V lookup: CDR1 SNHLY, CDR2 FYNNEI. V was pared by 4 bases and J by 5 bases, with 9 bases between. The CDR3 has 13 residues. The CDR3: CASSGQPDQPQHF. In nucleotides, the CDR3 is TGTGCCAGCAGTGGACAGCCTGATCAGCCCCAGCATTTT. Full variable domain (remainder filled in from reference TRBV2 and TRBJ1-5): EPEVTQTPSHQVTQMGQEVILRCVPISNHLYFYWYRQILGQKVEFLVSFYNNEISEKSEIFDDQFSVERPDGSNFTLKIRSTKLEDSAMYFCASSGQPDQPQHFGDGTRLSIL.

The chain has TRBV5-6 and TRBJ2-1, with D possibly TRBD2 on 6 matching bases. From germline, CDR1 is SGHDT and CDR2 YYEEEE. The germline V and J ends were trimmed by 3 bases and 9 bases, with 13 bases remaining between them. The CDR3 runs 13 residues. The CDR3 loop is CASSSTTSFEQFF. In nucleotides, the CDR3 is TGTGCCAGCAGCTCGACTACTAGCTTTGAGCAGTTCTTC.

The genes are TRBV28 and TRBJ2-3; TRBD2 agrees at 12 bases. V lost 4 bases, J lost 4 bases, and 6 bases stayed unmatched. Germline V gene data show CDR1 as MDHEN and CDR2 as SYDVKM. The CDR3 spans 16 residues. The CDR3 reads CASSSGTSGFPDTQYF. CDR3 sequence (DNA): TGTGCCAGCAGTTCCGGGACTAGCGGGTTCCCAGATACGCAGTATTTT.

The CDR3 DNA follows: TGTGCCAGCGTCACAATTATGAACACTGAAGCTTTCTTT. It is translated as CASVTIMNTEAFF. The chain has TRBV28 and TRBJ1-1; D is uncertain. This CDR3 has 13 residues. CDR1 is MDHEN and CDR2 is SYDVKM in the germline V gene. The V end lost 8 bases, the J end lost 0 bases, and 10 bases lay between the germline ends.

This clone was observed a handful of times. CDR3 protein: CASSLSEGAYEQYF. The CDR3 coding sequence is TGTGCCAGCAGCTTATCAGAGGGGGCCTACGAGCAGTACTTC. The chain employs TRBV7-2 and TRBJ2-7, with TRBD1 as a possible D gene (6 bases). Trimming shortened V by 2 bases and J by 2 bases, and 10 bases separated the two germline ends. The CDR3 has 14 amino acids. The germline V gene encodes CDR1 SGHTA and CDR2 FQGNSA.

This chain links TRBV19 with TRBJ2-2, with 7 positions matching TRBD1. The CDR3 covers 15 residues. Trimming took 7 bases from V and 0 from J; bases not matched to a gene: 5. The germline CDR1 and CDR2 sequences are LNHDA and SQIVND (reference sequence). In nucleotides, the CDR3 is TGTGCCAGTACTCCGGGACAGCCGAACACCGGGGAGCTGTTTTTT. Residues: CASTPGQPNTGELFF.

V usage is TRBV24-1 and J usage is TRBJ2-5, with D perhaps TRBD1 (6 bases). V shed 9 bases and J shed 4 bases, with 17 bases lying between them. This CDR3 is built from 14 residues. Germline CDR1 KGHDR, CDR2 SFDVKD. CDR3 bases: TGTGCCACCGGGAAGTCAGGGGTGGTAGAGACCCAGTACTTC. Protein product: CATGKSGVVETQYF.

This clone has just one count. The chain links TRBV7-9 to TRBJ1-2; no definite D call. The germline CDR1 and CDR2 sequences are SEHNR and FQNEAQ (reference sequence). With 3 bases removed from V and 4 bases from J, the gap between germline ends came to 3 bases. The CDR3 is 11 amino acids. This CDR3 reads CASSLRYGYTF. CDR3 nucleotides: TGTGCCAGCAGCTTGCGCTATGGCTACACCTTC.

The chain is built from TRBV7-6 and TRBJ2-7, with 7 bases lining up with TRBD2. The CDR3 totals 15 residues. The V and J ends lost 1 base and 7 bases, in that order; junction bases with no gene match: 10. Germline V CDR1 and CDR2: SGHVS, FNYEAQ. The CDR3 coding sequence is TGTGCCAGCAGCTTAGACGGTGCGGTAGCGGGTGAGCAGTACTTC. This gives the protein CASSLDGAVAGEQYF.

The chain couples TRBV10-3 to TRBJ2-7; no clear D. V was pared by 8 bases and J by 4 bases, with 15 bases between. The V gene's germline CDR1 is ENHRY and CDR2 SYGVKD. The CDR3 has 13 amino acids. The CDR3 bases are TGTGCCATCTCCTCCCGTGGGCCTTACGAGCAGTACTTC. As protein: CAISSRGPYEQYF.

The sample holds a few counts of this clone. The chain couples TRBV3-1 (or the pseudogene TRBV3-2) to TRBJ1-6; D may be TRBD1 (6 bases). Germline V gene sequence: CDR1 LGHDT, CDR2 YNNKEL (reference sequence). The CDR3 is 14 residues long. Trimming stripped 1 base from V and 6 bases from J, with 7 bases between. CDR3 sequence (DNA): TGTGCCAGCAGCCAAGTACAGGGTAATTCACCCCTCCACTTT. As protein: CASSQVQGNSPLHF.

V and J are TRBV10-2 and TRBJ2-7; 15 bases match TRBD2. The CDR3 spans 18 residues. The V gene's germline CDR1 is WSHSY and CDR2 SAAADI. V was clipped by 7 bases and J by 2 bases; unmatched bases: 12. The CDR3 DNA sequence: TGCGCCAGCACCCCGGGACTAGCGGGAGGATCCACCCCCTACGAGCAGTACTTC. It specifies CASTPGLAGGSTPYEQYF.

The chain joins TRBV27 to TRBJ1-1; D gene unclear. CDR3 size: 14 residues. Trimming left V 1 base short and J 4 bases short, with 10 bases between. Germline V CDR1 and CDR2: MNHEY, SMNVEV (reference sequence). The CDR3 bases are TGTGCCAGCAGTTTATTCGATACTGCCACTGAAGCTTTCTTT. It yields the protein CASSLFDTATEAFF.

The V call is TRBV7-9, the J call TRBJ2-5, with a possible D match to TRBD2 (5 bases). The germline CDR1 and CDR2 sequences are SEHNR and FQNEAQ (reference sequence). Trimming removed 4 bases at V and 5 bases at J, with 8 bases between. The CDR3 loop spans 12 amino acids. CDR3: CASSSGLETQYF. The CDR3 region has the DNA TGTGCCAGCAGCTCGGGGTTGGAGACCCAGTACTTC.

This clone was counted a single time. The chain joins TRBV19 to TRBJ2-1; D is possibly TRBD1 (5 bases). CDR1 and CDR2 (germline): LNHDA, SQIVND (reference sequence). CDR3 length: 12 residues. Trimming removed 4 bases at V and 10 bases at J, with 11 bases between. The DNA for the CDR3 is TGTGCCAGTAGTACCTCAGGGATGGAGCAGTTCTTC. This encodes CASSTSGMEQFF.

V usage is TRBV4-1 and J usage is TRBJ2-1, with D perhaps matching TRBD2 (5 bases). CDR1 MGHRA and CDR2 YSYEKL come from the germline V gene. Trimming removed 2 bases at V and 5 bases at J, with 16 bases between. This CDR3 is built from 16 residues. The CDR3 bases are TGCGCCAGCAGCCAAACTATCTCCCCCGGGAACAATGAGCAGTTCTTC. Its translation is CASSQTISPGNNEQFF.

The chain joins TRBV4-1 to TRBJ1-1; TRBD1 is a possible D gene (5 bases). Looked up from germline, CDR1 is MGHRA and CDR2 is YSYEKL. The CDR3 spans 14 residues. Trimming pared 3 bases from V and 3 bases from J, leaving 11 bases between. CDR3 sequence reads: CASSQDPGDTEAFF. DNA for the CDR3: TGCGCCAGCAGCCAGGACCCGGGGGACACTGAAGCTTTCTTT.

The genes are TRBV19 and TRBJ2-7; the match to TRBD1 covers 10 bases. V lost 6 bases to trimming and J lost 5 bases; unmatched junction nucleotides: 4. The CDR3 is 13 amino acids. Germline CDR1 is LNHDA and CDR2 is SQIVND (reference sequence). CDR3 sequence (DNA): TGTGCCAGTAGAGGGACAGGGGACCACGAGCAGTACTTC. This codes for CASRGTGDHEQYF.

In this sample, this clone turned up once. The chain joins TRBV27 to TRBJ1-5; 10 bases match TRBD1. J lost 11 bases, V lost 9 bases, and 7 bases had no gene match. This CDR3 comprises 12 residues. Germline CDR1 is MNHEY and CDR2 is SMNVEV (reference sequence). The CDR3 loop is CASADRGRTQHF. The CDR3 region has the DNA TGTGCCAGTGCCGACAGGGGGCGTACCCAGCATTTT.

The chain recombines TRBV4-1 with TRBJ1-5, with 7 bases matching TRBD1. Germline V gives CDR1 MGHRA, CDR2 YSYEKL. The CDR3 totals 13 residues. V lost 4 bases, J lost 5 bases, and 2 bases stayed unmatched. CDR3 residues: CASSLDRDQPQHF. The CDR3 DNA reads as TGCGCCAGCAGCCTAGACAGGGATCAGCCCCAGCATTTT.

The chain recombines TRBV4-1 with TRBJ1-2, with 8 bases that match TRBD1. Per the germline V gene, CDR1 is MGHRA and CDR2 is YSYEKL. The CDR3 sequence is 16 residues long. The V segment lost 0 bases and the J segment 8 bases; nucleotides outside the gene matches: 11. This CDR3 reads CASSQEQGGTLFGYTF. The CDR3 DNA is TGCGCCAGCAGCCAAGAACAGGGGGGAACCCTCTTCGGCTACACCTTC.